This is a list of T cell receptor beta chains from one sample in a study of cytomegalovirus exposure and HLA in healthy donors. Using immunoSEQ multiplex PCR, the repertoire was profiled, and TCRdb retains in-frame clones only, with some absent. Of fewer than 200,000 clones in the sample, over 80% were seen once. Specimen: PBMCs. The receptors stem from a male donor in good health and CMV-seronegative. Each CDR3 is given with its conserved first and last residue. A D gene is named only where the DNA matches it firmly. Clone size is shown for a subset of rows, as once, few, many or a class of expanded clone.

v_call	j_call	d_call	clone_size	cdr3_aa	cdr3_nt
TRBV29-1	TRBJ1-6	-	-	CSVGENSYNSPLHF	TGCAGCGTTGGTGAGAACTCCTATAATTCACCCCTCCACTTT
TRBV19	TRBJ1-5	TRBD1	-	CASSIWEGQGHQPQHF	TGTGCCAGTAGTATATGGGAGGGACAGGGGCATCAGCCCCAGCATTTT
TRBV28	TRBJ2-6	-	once	CASSLPMSRQRTGANVLTF	TGTGCCAGCAGTTTACCCATGTCGAGGCAGAGGACTGGGGCCAACGTCCTGACTTTC
TRBV5-6	TRBJ1-5	-	-	CASSSTKGGSQPQHF	TGTGCCAGCAGCTCGACTAAGGGCGGGTCTCAGCCCCAGCATTTT
TRBV6-1	TRBJ1-2	TRBD1	-	CASSATGGPRLRYTF	TGTGCCAGCAGTGCGACAGGGGGGCCGAGATTACGCTACACCTTC
TRBV6-1	TRBJ2-5	-	-	CASSELNSQETQYF	TGTGCCAGCAGTGAATTGAACAGCCAAGAGACCCAGTACTTC
TRBV4-3	TRBJ1-3	-	-	CASSQAVGGSSGNTIYF	TGCGCCAGCAGCCAAGCCGTCGGAGGGAGCTCTGGAAACACCATATATTTT
TRBV30	TRBJ2-1	-	-	CAWSTGDNEQFF	TGTGCCTGGAGTACCGGAGACAATGAGCAGTTCTTC
TRBV10-3	TRBJ2-1	-	-	CAISAGLSSYNEQFF	TGTGCCATCAGTGCCGGACTGAGCTCCTACAATGAGCAGTTCTTC
TRBV6-6	TRBJ1-2	TRBD1	-	CASRTTGTEYGYTF	TGTGCCAGCAGAACAACCGGGACAGAATATGGCTACACCTTC
TRBV14	TRBJ2-5	-	-	CASSQVIRETQYF	TGTGCCAGCAGCCAAGTTATACGGGAGACCCAGTACTTC
TRBV19	TRBJ2-7	TRBD1	-	CASSITGGVLDEQYF	TGTGCCAGTAGTATAACAGGGGGCGTACTCGACGAGCAGTACTTC
TRBV7-2	TRBJ1-1	-	-	CASSRAGGAEAFF	TGTGCCAGCTCCAGGGCGGGGGGCGCTGAAGCTTTCTTT
TRBV7-6	TRBJ1-1	-	-	CASSLTGQNTEAFF	TGTGCCAGCAGCTTGACGGGTCAGAACACTGAAGCTTTCTTT
TRBV25-1	TRBJ2-7	-	-	CASSPPDRLYEQYF	TGTGCCAGCAGTCCTCCCGACAGGCTGTACGAGCAGTACTTC
TRBV19	TRBJ2-3	TRBD2	-	CASSLGGGATLTTHTQYF	TGTGCCAGTAGTCTAGGCGGGGGGGCAACCCTCACGACGCATACGCAGTATTTT
TRBV30	TRBJ1-1	-	-	CAWRGGALNTEAFF	TGTGCCTGGAGGGGGGGGGCGTTGAACACTGAAGCTTTCTTT
TRBV6-6	TRBJ1-1	-	few	CASSYSLGGETEAFF	TGTGCCAGCAGTTACTCCCTTGGAGGGGAAACTGAAGCTTTCTTT
TRBV10-3	TRBJ2-5	-	-	CATEVQGSGTQYF	TGTGCCACCGAAGTCCAGGGGAGTGGGACCCAGTACTTC
TRBV18	TRBJ2-2	-	-	CASSPPGITGELFF	TGTGCCAGCTCACCCCCAGGAATCACCGGGGAGCTGTTTTTT
TRBV29-1	TRBJ2-2	TRBD1	-	CSVDRGRPGELFF	TGCAGCGTTGACAGGGGGCGACCCGGGGAGCTGTTTTTT
TRBV21-1	TRBJ1-1	-	few	CASSKESQTNTEAFF	TGTGCCAGCAGCAAAGAGTCACAGACGAACACTGAAGCTTTCTTT
TRBV19	TRBJ2-2	TRBD2	-	CASSTGRPSSGGHANTGELFF	TGTGCCAGTAGTACCGGACGTCCATCTAGCGGGGGCCACGCGAACACCGGGGAGCTGTTTTTT
TRBV10-2	TRBJ1-5	-	-	CASSAQEFSNQPQHF	TGCGCCAGCAGTGCACAGGAGTTCAGCAATCAGCCCCAGCATTTT
TRBV19	TRBJ2-4	TRBD2	-	CASSMGGGVGAKNIQYF	TGTGCCAGTAGTATGGGGGGAGGGGTTGGGGCCAAAAACATTCAGTACTTC
TRBV2	TRBJ2-7	TRBD1	-	CASSEAFGQGSYEQYF	TGTGCCAGCAGTGAAGCATTCGGACAGGGGAGCTACGAGCAGTACTTC
TRBV6-6	TRBJ2-2	-	-	CASSFVAGLNTGELFF	TGTGCCAGCAGTTTTGTTGCAGGGCTCAACACCGGGGAGCTGTTTTTT
TRBV21-1	TRBJ1-5	-	-	CASSKGGCGQPQHF	TGTGCCAGCAGCAAAGGAGGGTGCGGTCAGCCCCAGCATTTT
TRBV18	TRBJ1-3	-	-	CASSPVSETASGNTIYF	TGTGCCAGCTCACCTGTCTCAGAGACAGCCTCTGGAAACACCATATATTTT
TRBV7-2	TRBJ1-2	-	-	CASSEINYGYTF	TGTGCCAGCAGCGAGATAAACTATGGCTACACCTTC
TRBV6-5	TRBJ1-1	-	once	CASRIQGWETEAFF	TGTGCCAGCAGGATTCAGGGGTGGGAGACTGAAGCTTTCTTT